What follows is one TCR beta chain and its context. This sample stems from a study of T-cell memory formation after mild COVID-19. V lost 6 bases to trimming and J lost 7 bases, with 12 bases between them. Germline V gene sequence: CDR1 MNHNY, CDR2 SVGAGI (reference sequence). This CDR3 region has 13 residues. One entry per CDR3 protein, called by TCRdb with MiXCR from the 5' RACE reads. The sample lists 250,000 or so distinct CDR3 sequences, under 20% occurring once. The chain employs TRBV6-6 and TRBJ1-4; D is undetermined. This clonotype originated in a man between 18 and 29 years old who had mild COVID-19 (a few samples of this study predate the infection). Cell type and time point are not known. The sample taken for sequencing was PBMCs or a T cell subset sorted from them (not recorded which). Here the CDR3 reads CASSRWIGEKLFF. CDR3 DNA sequence: TGTGCCAGCAGCAGGTGGATCGGTGAAAAACTGTTTTTT.